The clone carrying this TCR beta chain was counted only a few times. Unmatched junction bases numbered 7, after V lost 6 bases and J lost 3 bases. This CDR3 comprises 15 residues. Germline CDR1 is WNHNN and CDR2 is SYGVQD (reference sequence). This specimen belongs to a study of shared clonotypes between healthy human individuals. Turning to the study itself: A couple of women and three men aged 18 to 49 made up the donors. CD4 naive cells filled three plates per donor, CD4 memory three, CD8 naive two and CD8 memory one.

In the authors' methods: Filtering differed since immunoSEQ provided only junctions, with no quality scores. Using immunoSEQ multiplex PCR, the repertoire was profiled, and TCRdb retains in-frame clones only, with some absent. That table supplies the V and J calls and clone size; D and trimming were determined from the DNA. This table holds roughly 700,000 clones, approximately 79% found once. The receptor comes from a woman aged 25 to 39 in good health. This sequence joins TRBV10-1 and TRBJ2-3, with 9 positions matching TRBD2. Sample: memory CD4+ T cells sorted from blood. Subset given: CD45RA-negative fraction. This CDR3 is CASRASGAETDTQYF. For the CDR3, the DNA is TGCGCCAGCAGAGCTAGCGGGGCCGAGACAGATACGCAGTATTTT.